By proportion, the clone carrying this T cell receptor gamma chain is medium-sized. What it binds is not known. Different DNA sequences within this sample yield the same CDR3. RNA was extracted from the cells and then reverse transcribed. CDR3 amplicons came from multiplex PCR with pooled V-gene forward and constant-region reverse primers. TCRdb re-called the multiplex PCR reads via CATT. Seen here are about 27,000 gamma-chain clones, roughly 20% observed once, and the top ten hold 1.8%. This sample was taken from a study of Vδ1+ human thymocytes. Study outcomes and limitations: In the thymus, TRG and TRD repertoires looked highly polyclonal with Gaussian CDR3 lengths.

V shed 0 bases and J 11 bases; nucleotides not matched to a gene: 4. CDR3 length: 11 amino acids. Germline lookup yields CDR1 EGSNGY and CDR2 YDSYNSKV. This sequence originates from a boy younger than two who had congenital heart surgery. The source material was Vdelta1+ gamma-delta thymocytes from the thymus. The subset here: FACS-sorted CD3+ TCRalphabeta- TCRVdelta1+ TCRVdelta2- thymocytes. The rearrangement joins TRGV2 to TRGJ1 or TRGJ2. CDR3 nucleotides: TGTGCCACCTGGGACGGGCCTCAGAAACTCTTT. It yields the protein CATWDGPQKLF.